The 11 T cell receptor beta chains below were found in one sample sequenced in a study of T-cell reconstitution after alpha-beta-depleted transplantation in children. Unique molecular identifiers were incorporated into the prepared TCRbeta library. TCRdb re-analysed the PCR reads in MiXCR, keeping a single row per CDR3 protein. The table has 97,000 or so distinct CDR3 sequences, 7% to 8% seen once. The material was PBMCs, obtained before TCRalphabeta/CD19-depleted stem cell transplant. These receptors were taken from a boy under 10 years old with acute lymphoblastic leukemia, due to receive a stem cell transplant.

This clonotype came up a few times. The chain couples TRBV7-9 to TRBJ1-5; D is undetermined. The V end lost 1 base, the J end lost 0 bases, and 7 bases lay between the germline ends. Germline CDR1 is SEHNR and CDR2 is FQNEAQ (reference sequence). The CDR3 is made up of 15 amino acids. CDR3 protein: CASSLGEGSNQPQHF. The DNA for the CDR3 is TGTGCCAGCAGCTTAGGGGAGGGTAGCAATCAGCCCCAGCATTTT.

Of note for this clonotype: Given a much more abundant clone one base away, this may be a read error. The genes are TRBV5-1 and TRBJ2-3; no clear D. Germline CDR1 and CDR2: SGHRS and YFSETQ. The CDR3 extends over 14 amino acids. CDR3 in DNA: TGCGCCATCAGCTTGGAATCTGTTATGGATACGCAGTATTTT. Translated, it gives CAISLESVMDTQYF.

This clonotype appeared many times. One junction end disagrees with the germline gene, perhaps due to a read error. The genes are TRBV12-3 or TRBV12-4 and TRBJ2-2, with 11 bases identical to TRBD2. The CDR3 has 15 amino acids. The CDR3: CASSLAGGNTGELFF. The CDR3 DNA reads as TGTGCCAGCAGTCTAGCGGGGGGGAACACCGGGGAGCTGTTTTTT.

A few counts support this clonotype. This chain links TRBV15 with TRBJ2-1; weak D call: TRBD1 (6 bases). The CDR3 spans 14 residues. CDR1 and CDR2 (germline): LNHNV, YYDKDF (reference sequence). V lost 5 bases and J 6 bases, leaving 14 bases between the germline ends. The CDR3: CATSWDTKGNEQFF. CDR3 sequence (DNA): TGTGCCACCAGCTGGGACACCAAGGGCAATGAGCAGTTCTTC.

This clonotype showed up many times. Written as DNA, the CDR3 is TGTGCCAGCAGTTCCCTCCCCCAAGAGACCCAGTACTTC. It codes for CASSSLPQETQYF. The chain employs TRBV27 and TRBJ2-5; D is ambiguous. CDR1 MNHEY and CDR2 SMNVEV come from the germline V gene (reference sequence). CDR3 length: 13 amino acids. Between the trimmed V and J ends, which lost 4 bases and 1 base, there was a span of 7 bases.

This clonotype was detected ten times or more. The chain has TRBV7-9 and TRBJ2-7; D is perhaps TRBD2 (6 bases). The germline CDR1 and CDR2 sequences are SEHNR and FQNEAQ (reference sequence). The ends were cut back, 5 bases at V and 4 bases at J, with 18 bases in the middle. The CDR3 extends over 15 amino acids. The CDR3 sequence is CASSLSGPRGYEQYF. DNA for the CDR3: TGTGCCAGCAGCCTCTCAGGGCCCCGGGGGTACGAGCAGTACTTC.

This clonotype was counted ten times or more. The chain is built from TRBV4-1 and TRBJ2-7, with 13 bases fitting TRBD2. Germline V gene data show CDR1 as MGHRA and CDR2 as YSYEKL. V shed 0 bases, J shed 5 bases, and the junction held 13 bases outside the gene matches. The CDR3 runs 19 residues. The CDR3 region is CASSQDHPRTSGGFNEQYF. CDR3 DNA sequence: TGCGCCAGCAGCCAAGATCATCCCCGGACTAGCGGGGGTTTTAACGAGCAGTACTTC.

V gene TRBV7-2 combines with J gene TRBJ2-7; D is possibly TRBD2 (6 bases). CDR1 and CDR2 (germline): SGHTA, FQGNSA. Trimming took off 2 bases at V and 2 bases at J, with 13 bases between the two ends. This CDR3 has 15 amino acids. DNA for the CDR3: TGTGCCAGCAGCTTATCCGCGGGGATACCCTACGAGCAGTACTTC. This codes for CASSLSAGIPYEQYF. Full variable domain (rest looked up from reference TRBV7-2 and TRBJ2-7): GAGVSQSPSNKVTEKGKDVELRCDPISGHTALYWYRQSLGQGLEFLIYFQGNSAPDKSGLPSDRFSAERTGGSVSTLTIQRTQQEDSAVYLCASSLSAGIPYEQYFGPGTRLTVT.

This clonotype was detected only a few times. The CDR3, as DNA: TGTGCCAGCAGGATCGGGACAGCTTCCTACGAGCAGTACTTC. It yields the protein CASRIGTASYEQYF. V is TRBV6-1 and J is TRBJ2-7, with 7 bases identical to TRBD1. The V gene end was trimmed by 6 bases and the J gene end by 1 base; junction bases not matched to a gene: 6. Germline CDR1 and CDR2: MNHNS and SASEGT. The CDR3 totals 14 residues.

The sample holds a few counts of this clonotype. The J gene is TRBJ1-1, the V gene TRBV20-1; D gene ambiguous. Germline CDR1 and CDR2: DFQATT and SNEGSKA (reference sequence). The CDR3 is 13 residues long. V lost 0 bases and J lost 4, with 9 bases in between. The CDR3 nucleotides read TGCAGTGCTAGAGATTACCAGACCACTGAAGCTTTCTTT. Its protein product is CSARDYQTTEAFF.

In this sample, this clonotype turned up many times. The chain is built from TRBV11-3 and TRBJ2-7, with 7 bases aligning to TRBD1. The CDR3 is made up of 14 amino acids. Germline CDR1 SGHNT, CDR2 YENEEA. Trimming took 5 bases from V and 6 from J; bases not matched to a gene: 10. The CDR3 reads CASSTGQIPSEQYF. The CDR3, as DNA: TGTGCCAGCAGCACGGGACAGATCCCCAGCGAGCAGTACTTC.